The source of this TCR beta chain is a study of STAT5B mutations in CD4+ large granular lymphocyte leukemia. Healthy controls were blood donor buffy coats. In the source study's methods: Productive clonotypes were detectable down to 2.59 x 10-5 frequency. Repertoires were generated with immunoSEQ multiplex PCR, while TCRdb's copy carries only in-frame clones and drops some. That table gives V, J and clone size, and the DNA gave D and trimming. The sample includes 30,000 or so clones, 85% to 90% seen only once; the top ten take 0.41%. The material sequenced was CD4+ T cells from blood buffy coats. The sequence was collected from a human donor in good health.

The DNA for the CDR3 is TGTGCCAGCAGTTTATGGCGGGACTCCTACGAGCAGTACTTC. Its protein is CASSLWRDSYEQYF. This chain joins TRBV28 and TRBJ2-7, with D possibly being TRBD2 (6 bases). V shed 0 bases and J shed 0 bases, with 6 bases lying between them. The CDR3 is made up of 14 amino acids. Germline CDR1 and CDR2: MDHEN and SYDVKM.